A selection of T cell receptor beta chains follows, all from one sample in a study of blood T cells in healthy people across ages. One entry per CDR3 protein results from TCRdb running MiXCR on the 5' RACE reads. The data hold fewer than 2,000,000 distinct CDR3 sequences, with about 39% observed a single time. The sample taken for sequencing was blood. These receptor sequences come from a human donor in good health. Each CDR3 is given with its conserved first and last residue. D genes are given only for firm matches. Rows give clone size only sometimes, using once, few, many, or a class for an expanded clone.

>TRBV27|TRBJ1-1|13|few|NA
CASSPGGGPEAFF
TGCGCCAGCAGTCCCGGTGGGGGGCCGGAAGCTTTCTTT
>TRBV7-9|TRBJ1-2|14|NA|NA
CASSPGTSTRGYTF
TGTGCCAGCAGCCCCGGGACATCAACCCGTGGCTACACCTTC
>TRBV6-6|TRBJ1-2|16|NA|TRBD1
CASSYPPGQGSYGYTF
TGTGCCAGCAGTTATCCTCCGGGACAGGGGAGCTATGGCTACACCTTC
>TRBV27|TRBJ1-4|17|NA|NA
CASSLQDTLPTNEKLFF
TGTGCCAGCAGTTTACAGGACACCCTCCCCACTAATGAAAAACTGTTTTTT
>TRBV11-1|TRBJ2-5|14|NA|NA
CASSRPLRKETQYF
TGTGCCAGCAGCCGCCCCCTCCGGAAAGAGACCCAGTACTTC
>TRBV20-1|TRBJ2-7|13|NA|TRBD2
CSAKLAGSYEQYF
TGCAGTGCCAAACTAGCGGGGTCCTACGAGCAGTACTTC
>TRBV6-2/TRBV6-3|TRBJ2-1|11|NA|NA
CASSTINEQFF
TGTGCCAGCAGCACAATCAATGAGCAGTTCTTC
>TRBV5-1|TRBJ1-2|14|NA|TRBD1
CATHEGTANYGYTF
TGCGCCACCCACGAGGGGACAGCGAACTATGGCTACACCTTC
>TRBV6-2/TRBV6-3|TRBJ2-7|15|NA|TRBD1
CASSIQGGSSYEQCF
TGTGCCAGCAGTATTCAAGGGGGCAGTTCCTACGAGCAGTGCTTC
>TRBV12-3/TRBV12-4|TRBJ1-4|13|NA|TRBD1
CASSLGDRHELFF
TGTGCCAGCAGTTTAGGGGACAGGCATGAACTGTTTTTT
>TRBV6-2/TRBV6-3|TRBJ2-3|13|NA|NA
CAVKSGGTDTQYF
TGTGCCGTAAAATCTGGCGGCACAGATACGCAGTATTTT
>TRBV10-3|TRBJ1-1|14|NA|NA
CAISDTLQGWGAFF
TGTGCCATCAGTGACACCTTACAGGGCTGGGGAGCTTTCTTT
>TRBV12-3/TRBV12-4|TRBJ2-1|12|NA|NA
CASSRASNEQFF
TGTGCCAGCAGCCGGGCCTCCAATGAGCAGTTCTTC
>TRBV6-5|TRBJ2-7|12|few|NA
CASTGSGYEQYF
TGTGCCAGCACAGGCTCCGGGTACGAGCAGTACTTC
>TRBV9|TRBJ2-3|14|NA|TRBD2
CASSVGLAADTQYF
TGTGCCAGCAGCGTAGGACTAGCAGCAGATACGCAGTATTTT
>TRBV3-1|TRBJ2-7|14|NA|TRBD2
CASSPAGGLYEQYF
TGTGCCAGCAGCCCAGCGGGGGGACTCTACGAGCAGTACTTC
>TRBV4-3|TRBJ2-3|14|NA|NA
CASSQGRGADTQYF
TGCGCCAGCAGCCAAGGCCGCGGGGCGGATACGCAGTATTTT
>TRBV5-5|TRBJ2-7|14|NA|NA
CASSLVGRGHEQYF
TGTGCCAGCAGCTTGGTTGGCAGGGGCCACGAGCAGTACTTC
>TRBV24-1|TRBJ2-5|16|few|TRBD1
CATSDTRTGGTETQYF
TGTGCCACCAGTGATACACGGACAGGGGGCACCGAGACCCAGTACTTC
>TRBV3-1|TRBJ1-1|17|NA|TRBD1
CASSQALEGASNTEAFF
TGTGCCAGCAGCCAAGCATTAGAGGGGGCATCGAACACTGAAGCTTTCTTT
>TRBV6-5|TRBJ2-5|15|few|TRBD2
CASSYFSSGGLEQYF
TGTGCCAGCAGTTACTTCTCTAGCGGGGGGTTGGAGCAGTACTTC
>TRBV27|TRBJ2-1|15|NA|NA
CASSLSISGYNEQFF
TGTGCCAGCAGTTTATCGATTTCGGGGTACAATGAGCAGTTCTTC
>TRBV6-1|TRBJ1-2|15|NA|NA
CASSEAGLGNYGYTF
TGTGCCAGCAGTGAAGCGGGGTTGGGGAACTATGGCTACACCTTC
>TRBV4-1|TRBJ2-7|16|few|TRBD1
CASSQEDRGSPYEQYF
TGCGCCAGCAGCCAAGAGGACAGGGGATCCCCCTACGAGCAGTACTTC
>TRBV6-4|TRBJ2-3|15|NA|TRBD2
CASSDPTSGGDTQYF
TGTGCCAGCAGTGACCCGACTAGCGGGGGAGATACGCAGTATTTT
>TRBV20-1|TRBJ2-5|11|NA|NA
CSAKWGETQYF
TGCAGTGCTAAGTGGGGAGAGACCCAGTACTTC
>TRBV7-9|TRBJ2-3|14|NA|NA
CASSSSTATDTQYF
TGTGCCAGCAGCTCAAGTACAGCCACAGATACGCAGTATTTT
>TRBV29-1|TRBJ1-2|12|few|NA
CSVEQDTYSYTF
TGCAGCGTTGAACAGGATACCTATAGCTACACCTTC
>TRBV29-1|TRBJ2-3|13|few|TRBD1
CSVDRGRTDTQYF
TGCAGCGTAGACAGGGGTAGGACAGATACGCAGTATTTT
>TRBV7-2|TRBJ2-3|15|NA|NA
CASSLAGGWSDTQYF
TGTGCCAGCAGCTTAGCGGGGGGATGGTCAGATACGCAGTATTTT
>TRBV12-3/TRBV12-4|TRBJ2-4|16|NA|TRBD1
CASRGQGDIAKNIQYF
TGTGCCAGCAGGGGACAGGGTGATATCGCCAAAAACATTCAGTACTTC
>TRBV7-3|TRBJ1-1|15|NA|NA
CASSLEQLSNTEAFF
TGTGCCAGCAGCTTAGAACAGCTTTCGAACACTGAAGCTTTCTTT
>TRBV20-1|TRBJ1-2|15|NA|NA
CSARALDSVNYGYTF
TGCAGTGCTAGAGCCCTGGACAGTGTCAACTATGGCTACACCTTC
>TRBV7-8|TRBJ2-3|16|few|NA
CASSINPRVTEDTQYF
TGTGCCAGCAGCATCAACCCCAGGGTAACTGAGGATACGCAGTATTTT
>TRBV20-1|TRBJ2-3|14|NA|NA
CSAAIPLTPDTQYF
TGCAGTGCTGCAATCCCTCTAACCCCAGATACGCAGTATTTT
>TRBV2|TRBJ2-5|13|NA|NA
CASTRDIGETQYF
TGTGCCAGCACCAGGGACATTGGGGAGACCCAGTACTTC
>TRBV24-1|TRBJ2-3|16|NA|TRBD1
CATSDLGQGRSDTQYF
TGTGCCACCAGTGATCTGGGACAGGGGAGATCAGATACGCAGTATTTT
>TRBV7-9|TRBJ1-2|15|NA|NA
CASSLRYPDTYGYTF
TGTGCCAGCAGCTTGAGGTACCCGGATACCTATGGCTACACCTTC
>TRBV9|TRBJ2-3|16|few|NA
CASSVDGRGPTDTQYF
TGTGCCAGCAGCGTAGATGGGCGGGGGCCCACAGATACGCAGTATTTT